Many counts were recorded for the clone carrying this T cell receptor beta chain. J gave up 5 bases and V 0 bases, and 8 bases lay outside the gene matches. CDR3 size: 15 residues. Germline CDR1 SGHRS, CDR2 YFSETQ. This sample is drawn from a study of blood T cells in healthy people across ages. Using a J-beta primer mix together with a sample-barcoded 5' primer, a second PCR was run for about 6 to 12 cycles. Paired-end reads containing CDR3 totaled no fewer than 3 million for each sample. TCRdb reprocessed the 5' RACE reads with MiXCR, giving one entry per CDR3 protein. The profile shows some 790,000 distinct CDR3 sequences, around 28% of them singletons.

This chain uses TRBV5-1 with TRBJ2-7; 7 bases are shared with TRBD2. The material sequenced was blood. This receptor was taken from a woman of 80 years or more in good health. The CDR3 sequence: CASSLVGIGGNEQYF. CDR3 coding DNA: TGCGCCAGCAGCTTGGTCGGGATCGGGGGGAACGAGCAGTACTTC. Together with reference TRBV5-1 and TRBJ2-7, the CDR3 gives the full variable domain: KAGVTQTPRYLIKTRGQQVTLSCSPISGHRSVSWYQQTPGQGLQFLFEYFSETQRNKGNFPGRFSGRQFSNSRSEMNVSTLELGDSALYLCASSLVGIGGNEQYFGPGTRLTVT.